This T cell receptor (beta chain) was profiled in a study of radiotherapy plus CTLA-4 blockade in lung cancer. Germline V lookup: CDR1 MRHNA, CDR2 SNTAGT. This CDR3 region has 15 residues. The J segment lost 5 bases and the V segment lost 3 bases, leaving 7 bases of the junction unmatched. Profiled with immunoSEQ multiplex PCR; TCRdb holds only in-frame clones, not every one. The table has roughly 50,000 clones, 75% to 90% seen once. Those with chemo-refractory metastatic non-small-cell lung cancer were treated with focal radiation combined with CTLA-4 blockade using ipilimumab. The gene calls are TRBV6-4 and TRBJ2-1, with 7 bases identical to TRBD2. This clonotype was sampled from a human donor with non-small cell lung cancer that progressed on radiotherapy plus ipilimumab. Some clones in this sample may be carry-over from other donors' samples. Here the sequenced sample was peripheral blood, taken from a patient treated with radiotherapy plus ipilimumab. The CDR3 region has the DNA TGTGCCAGCAGTGAGCACCCTAGCGGACACAATGAGCAGTTCTTC. Protein sequence: CASSEHPSGHNEQFF.